The entry below gives a single T cell receptor beta chain sequence along with its context. Antigen unknown. V gave up 4 bases and J gave up 4 bases; unmatched junction bases: 3. CDR1 and CDR2 (germline): DFQATT, SNEGSKA (reference sequence). CDR3 length: 13 amino acids. TCRdb used MiXCR to reprocess the 5' RACE reads, holding one entry per CDR3 protein. The data contain about 300,000 distinct CDR3 sequences, around 12% of them seen just once; the ten biggest clones take up approximately 7.5%. These data originate in a study of identical twins. Findings and limits, study-wide: Conclusions were based on cross-sectional statistical analysis, without following the same donors.

These same data were also listed under a study on yellow fever vaccine responses in identical twins.

Sequenced material: CD8+ T cells sorted from blood. The J gene is TRBJ2-5, the V gene TRBV20-1; 10 nucleotides line up with TRBD2. This sequence was found in a woman aged 18-30 years in good health. The DNA for the CDR3 is TGCAGTGCTACTAGCGGGAGTCTAGAGACCCAGTACTTC. Translation gives CSATSGSLETQYF.